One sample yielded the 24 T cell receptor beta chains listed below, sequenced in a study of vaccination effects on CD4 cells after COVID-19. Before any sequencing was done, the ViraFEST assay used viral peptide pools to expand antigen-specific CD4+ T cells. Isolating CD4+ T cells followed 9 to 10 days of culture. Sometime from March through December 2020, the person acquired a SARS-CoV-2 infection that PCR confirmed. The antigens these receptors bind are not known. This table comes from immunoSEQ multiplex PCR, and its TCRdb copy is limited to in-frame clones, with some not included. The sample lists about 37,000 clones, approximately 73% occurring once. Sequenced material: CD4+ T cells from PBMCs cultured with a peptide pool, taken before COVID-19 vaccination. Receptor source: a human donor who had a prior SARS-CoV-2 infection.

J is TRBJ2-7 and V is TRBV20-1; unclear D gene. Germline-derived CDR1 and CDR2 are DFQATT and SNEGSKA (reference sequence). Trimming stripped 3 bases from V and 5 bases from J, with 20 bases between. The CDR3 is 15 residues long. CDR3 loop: CSASLTPRGWDEQYF. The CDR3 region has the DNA TGCAGTGCTAGTCTGACTCCCCGAGGTTGGGACGAGCAGTACTTC.

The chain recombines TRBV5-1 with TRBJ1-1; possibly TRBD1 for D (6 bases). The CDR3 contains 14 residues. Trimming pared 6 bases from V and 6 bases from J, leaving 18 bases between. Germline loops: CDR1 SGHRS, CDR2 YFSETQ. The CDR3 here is CASKDSPETPEAFF. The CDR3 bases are TGCGCCAGCAAGGACAGCCCCGAAACGCCTGAAGCTTTCTTT.

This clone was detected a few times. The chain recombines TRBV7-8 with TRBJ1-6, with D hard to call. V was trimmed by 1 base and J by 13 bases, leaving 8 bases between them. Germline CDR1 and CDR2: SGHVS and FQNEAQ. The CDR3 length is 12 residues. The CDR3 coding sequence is TGTGCCAGCAGCTTAGTTCGCGGGCCCCTCCACTTT. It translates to CASSLVRGPLHF.

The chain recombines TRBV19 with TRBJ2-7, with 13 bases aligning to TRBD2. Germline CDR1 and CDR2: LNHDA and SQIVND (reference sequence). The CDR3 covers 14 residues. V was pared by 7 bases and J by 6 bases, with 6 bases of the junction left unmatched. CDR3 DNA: TGTGCCAGTACTAGGACTAGCGGGAGAGGCGAGCAGTACTTC. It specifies CASTRTSGRGEQYF.

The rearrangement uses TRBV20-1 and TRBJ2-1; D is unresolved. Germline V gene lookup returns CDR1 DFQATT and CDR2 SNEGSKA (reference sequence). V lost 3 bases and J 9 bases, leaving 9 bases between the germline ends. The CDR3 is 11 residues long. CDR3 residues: CSARQAIEQFF. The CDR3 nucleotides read TGCAGTGCTAGGCAGGCCATTGAGCAGTTCTTC.

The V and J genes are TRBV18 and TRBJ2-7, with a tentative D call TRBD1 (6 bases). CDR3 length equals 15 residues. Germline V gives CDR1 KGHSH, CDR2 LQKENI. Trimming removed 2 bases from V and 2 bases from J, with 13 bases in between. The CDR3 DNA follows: TGTGCCAGCTCACCAAGCACGACAGGTACCTACGAGCAGTACTTC. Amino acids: CASSPSTTGTYEQYF.

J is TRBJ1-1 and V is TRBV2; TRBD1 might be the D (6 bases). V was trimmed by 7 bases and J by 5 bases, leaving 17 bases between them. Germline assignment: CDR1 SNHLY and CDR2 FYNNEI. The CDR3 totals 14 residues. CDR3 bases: TGTGCCAGCACGGGTGAGGGGGGGGTGACTGAAGCTTTCTTT. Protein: CASTGEGGVTEAFF.

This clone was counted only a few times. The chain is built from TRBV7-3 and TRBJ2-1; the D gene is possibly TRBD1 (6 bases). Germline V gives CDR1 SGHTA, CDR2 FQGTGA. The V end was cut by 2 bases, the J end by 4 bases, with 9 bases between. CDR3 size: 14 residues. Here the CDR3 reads CASSLGGGYNEQFF. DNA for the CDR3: TGTGCCAGCAGCTTAGGGGGCGGGTACAATGAGCAGTTCTTC.

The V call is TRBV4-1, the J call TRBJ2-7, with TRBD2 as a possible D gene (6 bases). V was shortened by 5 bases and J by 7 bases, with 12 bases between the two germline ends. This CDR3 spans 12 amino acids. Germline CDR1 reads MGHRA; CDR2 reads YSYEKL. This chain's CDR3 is CASSGGFPEQYF. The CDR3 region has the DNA TGCGCCAGCAGCGGAGGGTTTCCAGAGCAGTACTTC.

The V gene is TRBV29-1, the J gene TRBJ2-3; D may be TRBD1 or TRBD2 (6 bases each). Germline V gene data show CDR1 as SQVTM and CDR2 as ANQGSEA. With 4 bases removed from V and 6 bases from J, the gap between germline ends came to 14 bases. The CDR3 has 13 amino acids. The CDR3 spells CSVARGGGDTQYF. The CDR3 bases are TGCAGCGTTGCCAGAGGGGGAGGTGATACGCAGTATTTT.

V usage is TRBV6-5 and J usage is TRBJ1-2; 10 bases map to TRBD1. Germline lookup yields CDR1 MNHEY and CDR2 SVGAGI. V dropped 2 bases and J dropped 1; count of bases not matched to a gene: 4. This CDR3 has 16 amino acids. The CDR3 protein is CASSYVRTGGNYGYTF. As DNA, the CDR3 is TGTGCCAGCAGTTACGTTAGGACAGGGGGTAACTATGGCTACACCTTC.

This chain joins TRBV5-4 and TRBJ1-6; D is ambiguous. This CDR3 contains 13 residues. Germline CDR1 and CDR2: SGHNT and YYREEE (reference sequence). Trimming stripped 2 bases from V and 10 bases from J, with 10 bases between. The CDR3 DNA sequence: TGTGCCAGCAGCTTTGGTTCGGGATCACCCCTCCACTTT. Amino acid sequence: CASSFGSGSPLHF.

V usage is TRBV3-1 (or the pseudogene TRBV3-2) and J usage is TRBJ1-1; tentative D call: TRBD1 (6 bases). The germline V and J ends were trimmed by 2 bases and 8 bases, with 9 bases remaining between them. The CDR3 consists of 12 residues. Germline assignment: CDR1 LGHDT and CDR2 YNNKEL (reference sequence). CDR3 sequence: CASSQRGQEAFF. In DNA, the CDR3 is TGTGCCAGCAGCCAAAGGGGACAAGAAGCTTTCTTT.

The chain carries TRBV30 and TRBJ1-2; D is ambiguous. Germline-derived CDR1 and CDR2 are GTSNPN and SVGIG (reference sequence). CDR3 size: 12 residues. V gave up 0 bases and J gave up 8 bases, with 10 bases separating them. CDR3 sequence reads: CAWSVRSWGYTF. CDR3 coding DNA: TGTGCCTGGAGTGTTCGGAGTTGGGGCTACACCTTC.

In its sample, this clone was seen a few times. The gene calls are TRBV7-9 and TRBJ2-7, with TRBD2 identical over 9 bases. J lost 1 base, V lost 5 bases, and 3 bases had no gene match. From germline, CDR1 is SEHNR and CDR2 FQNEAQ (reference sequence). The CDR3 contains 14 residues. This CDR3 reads CASSRTSGSYEQYF. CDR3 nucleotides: TGTGCCAGCAGCCGAACTAGCGGGTCCTACGAGCAGTACTTC.

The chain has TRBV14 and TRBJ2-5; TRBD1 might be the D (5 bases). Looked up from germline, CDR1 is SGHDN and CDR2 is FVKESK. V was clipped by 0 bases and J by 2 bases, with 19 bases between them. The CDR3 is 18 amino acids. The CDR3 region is CASSQEGAGPTSQETQYF. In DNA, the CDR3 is TGTGCCAGCAGCCAAGAAGGGGCAGGGCCCACCTCTCAAGAGACCCAGTACTTC.

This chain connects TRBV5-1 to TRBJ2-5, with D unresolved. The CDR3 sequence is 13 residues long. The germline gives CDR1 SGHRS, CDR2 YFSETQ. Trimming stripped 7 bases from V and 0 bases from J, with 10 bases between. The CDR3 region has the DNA TGCGCCAGCTGTTCTACGTACCAAGAGACCCAGTACTTC. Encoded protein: CASCSTYQETQYF. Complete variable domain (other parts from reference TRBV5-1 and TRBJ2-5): KAGVTQTPRYLIKTRGQQVTLSCSPISGHRSVSWYQQTPGQGLQFLFEYFSETQRNKGNFPGRFSGRQFSNSRSEMNVSTLELGDSALYLCASCSTYQETQYFGPGTRLLVL.

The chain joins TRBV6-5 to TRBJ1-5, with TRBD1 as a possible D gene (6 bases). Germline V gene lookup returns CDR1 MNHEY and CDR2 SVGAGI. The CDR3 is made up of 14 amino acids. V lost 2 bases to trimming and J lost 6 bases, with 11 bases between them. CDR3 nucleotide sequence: TGTGCCAGCAGTTACCAAGGGGGGATTCAGCCCCAGCATTTT. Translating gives CASSYQGGIQPQHF.

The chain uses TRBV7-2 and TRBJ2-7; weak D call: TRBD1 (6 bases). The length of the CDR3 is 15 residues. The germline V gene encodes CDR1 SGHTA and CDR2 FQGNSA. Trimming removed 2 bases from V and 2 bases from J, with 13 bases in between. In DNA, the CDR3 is TGTGCCAGCAGCTTATCTGTCAGGGGACCCTACGAGCAGTACTTC. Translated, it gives CASSLSVRGPYEQYF.

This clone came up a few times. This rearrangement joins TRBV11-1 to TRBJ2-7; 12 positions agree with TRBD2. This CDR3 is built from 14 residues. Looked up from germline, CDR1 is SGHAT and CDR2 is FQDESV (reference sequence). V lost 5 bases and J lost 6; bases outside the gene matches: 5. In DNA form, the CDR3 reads TGTGCCAGCAGCCAACTAGCGGGGGGCCTCGAGCAGTACTTC. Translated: CASSQLAGGLEQYF.

The CDR3: CASSQLTGSGYTF. The CDR3 region has the DNA TGCGCCAGCAGCCAATTGACAGGGAGTGGCTACACCTTC. The chain joins TRBV5-1 to TRBJ1-2; 7 nucleotides line up with TRBD1. The CDR3 is 13 residues long. The V segment lost 4 bases and the J segment 7 bases; nucleotides outside the gene matches: 7. Germline V gene data show CDR1 as SGHRS and CDR2 as YFSETQ. The variable domain in full, with the rest retrieved from reference TRBV5-1 and TRBJ1-2, is KAGVTQTPRYLIKTRGQQVTLSCSPISGHRSVSWYQQTPGQGLQFLFEYFSETQRNKGNFPGRFSGRQFSNSRSEMNVSTLELGDSALYLCASSQLTGSGYTFGSGTRLTVV.

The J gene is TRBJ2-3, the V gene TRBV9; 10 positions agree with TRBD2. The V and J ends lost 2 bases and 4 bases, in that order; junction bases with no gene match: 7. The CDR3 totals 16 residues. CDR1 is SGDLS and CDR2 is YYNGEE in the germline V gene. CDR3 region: CASSVLAGDGADTQYF. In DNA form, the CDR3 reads TGTGCCAGCAGCGTTCTAGCGGGAGATGGAGCAGATACGCAGTATTTT.

The CDR3 region has the DNA TGTGCCAGTAGAATACTGGGGGCTTCTGGGGCCAACGTCCTGACTTTC. It translates to CASRILGASGANVLTF. This chain connects TRBV19 to TRBJ2-6; tentative D call: TRBD1 (6 bases). Trimming shortened V by 6 bases and J by 1 base, and 13 bases separated the two germline ends. The CDR3 is 16 residues long. Germline V gene lookup returns CDR1 LNHDA and CDR2 SQIVND (reference sequence).

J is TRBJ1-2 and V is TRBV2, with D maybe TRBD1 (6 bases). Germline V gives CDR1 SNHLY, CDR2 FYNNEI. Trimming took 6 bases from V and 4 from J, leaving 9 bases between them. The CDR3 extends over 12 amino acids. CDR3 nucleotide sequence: TGTGCCAGCAGGCAGGGGTCCTATGGCTACACCTTC. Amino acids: CASRQGSYGYTF.